Listed here are 8 T cell receptor beta chains from one sample, sequenced in a study of blood T cell repertoires in COVID-19. Assay: immunoSEQ multiplex PCR; the TCRdb copy retains only in-frame clones and omits some. The sample lists about 160,000 clones, about 90% seen once, with more than 6.5% in the top ten. Sequencing input: PBMCs or T cells enriched from blood (not recorded which). These receptors were collected from a woman in her forties or fifties who had recovered from COVID-19.

The V and J genes are TRBV2 and TRBJ1-2; D is uncertain. V was pared by 5 bases and J by 5 bases, with 18 bases between. Germline CDR1 SNHLY, CDR2 FYNNEI. This CDR3 spans 15 amino acids. The CDR3 DNA reads TGTGCCAGCAGTACGACATGGATTGGGTCGTATGGCTACACCTTC. It encodes CASSTTWIGSYGYTF. Variable domain in full (rest from reference TRBV2 and TRBJ1-2): EPEVTQTPSHQVTQMGQEVILRCVPISNHLYFYWYRQILGQKVEFLVSFYNNEISEKSEIFDDQFSVERPDGSNFTLKIRSTKLEDSAMYFCASSTTWIGSYGYTFGSGTRLTVV.

V and J are TRBV7-2 and TRBJ1-6; D unclear. Between the trimmed V and J ends, which lost 1 base and 7 bases, there was a span of 11 bases. Germline assignment: CDR1 SGHTA and CDR2 FQGNSA. CDR3 length: 15 amino acids. The CDR3 DNA reads as TGTGCCAGCAGCTTAGGCAGCGCCTGGAATTCACCCCTCCACTTT. Residues: CASSLGSAWNSPLHF.

V gene TRBV2 combines with J gene TRBJ2-7, with 7 bases aligning to TRBD2. Germline CDR1 and CDR2: SNHLY and FYNNEI. V was clipped by 4 bases and J by 4 bases; unmatched bases: 7. The CDR3 consists of 14 residues. CDR3 sequence (DNA): TGTGCCAGCAGTGGGGGGGACTATGGGTACGAGCAGTACTTC. Encoded protein: CASSGGDYGYEQYF.

There are a few counts of this clone. The chain employs TRBV7-2 and TRBJ2-7; 9 bases align to TRBD1. The CDR3 consists of 16 residues. Germline lookup yields CDR1 SGHTA and CDR2 FQGNSA. Trimming removed 3 bases from V and 7 bases from J; junction bases left unmatched: 13. CDR3 residues: CASSFSLKQGAREQYF. DNA for the CDR3: TGTGCCAGCAGCTTTTCATTGAAACAGGGGGCGAGGGAGCAGTACTTC.

This clone was found a few times. The CDR3 coding sequence is TGTGCCAGCAGCCTCACCGGAGAGGTGGCTGGCTACACCTTC. It is translated as CASSLTGEVAGYTF. The rearrangement joins TRBV11-2 to TRBJ1-2, with D unclear. V lost 5 bases and J 7 bases, leaving 17 bases between the germline ends. Looked up from germline, CDR1 is SGHAT and CDR2 is FQNNGV. The CDR3 is made up of 14 amino acids.

The V gene is TRBV21-1, the J gene TRBJ1-4; the table assigns TRBD1, which was not confirmed against the DNA. TRBV21-1 is a known pseudogene. This CDR3 is built from 16 residues. CDR3 amino acids: CASRDDRGLSNEKLFF. CDR3 coding DNA: TGTGCCAGCAGGGACGACAGGGGGCTATCTAATGAAAAACTGTTTTTT.

V gene TRBV27 combines with J gene TRBJ2-3, with 8 positions matching TRBD2. The germline CDR1 and CDR2 sequences are MNHEY and SMNVEV (reference sequence). V dropped 3 bases and J dropped 4; count of bases not matched to a gene: 9. This CDR3 region has 16 residues. The CDR3 sequence is CASSFGSGSLPDTQYF. CDR3 coding DNA: TGTGCCAGCAGTTTTGGCAGCGGGAGTCTCCCAGATACGCAGTATTTT.

The chain combines TRBV5-4 with TRBJ1-2; TRBD1 agrees at 8 bases. With 2 bases clipped from V and 8 bases from J, the junction kept 14 bases outside the gene matches. The CDR3 extends over 16 amino acids. Germline CDR1 SGHNT, CDR2 YYREEE (reference sequence). The chain's CDR3 is CASSLGPVQGARGYTF. The CDR3, as DNA: TGTGCCAGCAGCTTAGGCCCCGTTCAGGGGGCGAGGGGCTACACCTTC.